The T cell receptor (beta chain) described here comes from a study of T cells after yellow fever vaccination. MiXCR was run by TCRdb on the 5' RACE reads, yielding one entry per CDR3 protein. The sample consists of hundreds of thousands of distinct CDR3 sequences, 8.7% of them appearing once. Only a few counts were recorded for this clonotype. Its target is not known. Overall study results and limits: Post-booster repertoires contained most primary-vaccination clones again (almost 97% CD4, approximately 88% CD8). On re-exposure, the response was weaker but peaked faster, at day 5 versus 15.

This sequence originates from a man aged 18 to 30 who received the YFV17D yellow fever vaccine. The material was PBMCs, obtained on the day of the first yellow fever vaccination.

CDR3 loop: CAGTGRRGSNQPQHF. CDR3 sequence (DNA): TGTGCCGGGACAGGACGTCGGGGAAGCAATCAGCCCCAGCATTTT. This chain connects TRBV6-1 to TRBJ1-5; 8 bases fit TRBD1. In germline, CDR1 is MNHNS, CDR2 SASEGT. This CDR3 region has 15 residues. V dropped 11 bases and J dropped 1; count of bases not matched to a gene: 10.